These T cell receptor beta chains were read from a single sample in a study of T cell responses to AZD1222 COVID-19 vaccine. Repertoires were generated with immunoSEQ multiplex PCR, while TCRdb's copy carries only in-frame clones and drops some. The sample has about 75,000 clones, around 86% seen once. Sequencing was performed on peripheral blood, taken 28 days after the second AZD1222 dose. The receptor source for this set is an adult who received the AZD1222 COVID-19 vaccine. Both conserved end residues are part of each CDR3. Fields, in order: J gene, clone size, D gene, V gene, CDR3 protein, CDR3 DNA. A D gene is named only where the DNA matches it firmly. Clone size, where shown, is once, few, many, or a class for clones that have expanded.

J gene: TRBJ1-3; clone size: NA; D gene: NA; V gene: TRBV28; CDR3 protein: CASSLAISSGNTIYF; CDR3 DNA: TGTGCCAGCAGTTTAGCGATTAGCTCTGGAAACACCATATATTTT
J gene: TRBJ1-1; clone size: NA; D gene: NA; V gene: TRBV23-1; CDR3 protein: CASSHPDGVDTEAFF; CDR3 DNA: TGCGCCAGCAGTCACCCGGACGGAGTCGACACTGAAGCTTTCTTT
J gene: TRBJ1-2; clone size: NA; D gene: NA; V gene: TRBV5-6; CDR3 protein: CASSPPAGWDYGYTF; CDR3 DNA: TGTGCCAGCAGCCCCCCGGCGGGATGGGACTATGGCTACACCTTC
J gene: TRBJ1-3; clone size: NA; D gene: NA; V gene: TRBV3-1/TRBV3-2; CDR3 protein: CASSQAGPSSGNTIYF; CDR3 DNA: TGTGCCAGCAGCCAAGCTGGACCCTCCTCTGGAAACACCATATATTTT
J gene: TRBJ1-2; clone size: NA; D gene: NA; V gene: TRBV3-1/TRBV3-2; CDR3 protein: CASSQDRDITAYGYTF; CDR3 DNA: TGTGCCAGCAGCCAAGATCGTGATATCACAGCCTATGGCTACACCTTC
J gene: TRBJ2-5; clone size: NA; D gene: NA; V gene: TRBV7-9; CDR3 protein: CASRLWETQYF; CDR3 DNA: TGTGCCAGCAGGTTATGGGAGACCCAGTACTTC
J gene: TRBJ2-3; clone size: NA; D gene: TRBD2; V gene: TRBV5-6; CDR3 protein: CASSSLAGGPDTQYF; CDR3 DNA: TGTGCCAGCAGCTCCTTAGCGGGCGGGCCAGATACGCAGTATTTT
J gene: TRBJ1-2; clone size: NA; D gene: NA; V gene: TRBV19; CDR3 protein: CASSLPSGGLYGYTF; CDR3 DNA: TGTGCCAGTAGTCTACCCTCCGGGGGGCTCTATGGCTACACCTTC
J gene: TRBJ1-5; clone size: NA; D gene: NA; V gene: TRBV2; CDR3 protein: CASSEGQPNQPQHF; CDR3 DNA: TGTGCCAGCAGTGAAGGCCAGCCGAATCAGCCCCAGCATTTT
J gene: TRBJ2-3; clone size: NA; D gene: TRBD2; V gene: TRBV10-1; CDR3 protein: CASSGGTSGDTSTDTQYF; CDR3 DNA: TGCGCCAGCAGTGGGGGGACTAGCGGTGACACTAGCACAGATACGCAGTATTTT
J gene: TRBJ1-5; clone size: NA; D gene: TRBD1; V gene: TRBV24-1; CDR3 protein: CATSDSDRDQHF; CDR3 DNA: TGTGCCACCAGTGATTCAGACAGGGACCAGCATTTT
J gene: TRBJ1-3; clone size: NA; D gene: TRBD1; V gene: TRBV7-9; CDR3 protein: CASSSGQAGGNTIYF; CDR3 DNA: TGTGCCAGCAGCTCGGGACAGGCCGGGGGGAACACCATATATTTT
J gene: TRBJ2-7; clone size: few; D gene: NA; V gene: TRBV20-1; CDR3 protein: CSASKLGYEQYF; CDR3 DNA: TGCAGTGCTAGTAAGCTCGGTTACGAGCAGTACTTC
J gene: TRBJ1-2; clone size: once; D gene: NA; V gene: TRBV28; CDR3 protein: CASSRPGYGYTF; CDR3 DNA: TGTGCCAGCTCACGTCCGGGCTATGGCTACACCTTC
J gene: TRBJ1-4; clone size: NA; D gene: TRBD1; V gene: TRBV7-9; CDR3 protein: CASSLRQGNEKLFF; CDR3 DNA: TGTGCCAGCAGCTTACGACAGGGTAATGAAAAACTGTTTTTT
J gene: TRBJ2-1; clone size: once; D gene: NA; V gene: TRBV6-2/TRBV6-3; CDR3 protein: CASSALPGSYNEQFF; CDR3 DNA: TGTGCCAGCAGTGCACTCCCGGGCTCCTACAATGAGCAGTTCTTC
J gene: TRBJ1-2; clone size: NA; D gene: TRBD1; V gene: TRBV9; CDR3 protein: CASSGWDSLLYGYTF; CDR3 DNA: TGTGCCAGCAGCGGTTGGGACAGCCTACTATATGGCTACACCTTC
J gene: TRBJ1-1; clone size: NA; D gene: NA; V gene: TRBV5-1; CDR3 protein: CASSPLRAHYQNTEAFF; CDR3 DNA: TGCGCCAGCAGCCCCTTACGCGCGCACTACCAGAACACTGAAGCTTTCTTT